These 30 T cell receptor beta chains originate from one sample sequenced in a study of cytomegalovirus exposure and HLA in healthy donors. In the PCR, 60 Vbeta and 13 Jbeta primers were used. Sequencing was performed with immunoSEQ multiplex PCR; in TCRdb, only in-frame clones are kept and a portion is missing. The table shows 110,000 to 150,000 clones, with nearly 80% occurring only once. The sequenced material came from PBMCs. These receptors originate from a woman under 40 in good health and CMV-seronegative.

The genes are TRBV12-2 and TRBJ2-7; TRBD1, as called in the table, went unchecked against the DNA. TRBV12-2 is classified as a pseudogene. This CDR3 is 19 amino acids long. The CDR3 DNA is TGTGCAAGTCGCTTAGGGGCTTGGAAGACGGCCCAGGGGTTCTACGAGCAGTACTTC. Translation gives CASRLGAWKTAQGFYEQYF.

The V gene is TRBV4-3, the J gene TRBJ2-7, with D possibly matching TRBD2 (7 bases). The V end lost 4 bases, the J end lost 5 bases, and 15 bases lay between the germline ends. Germline V CDR1 and CDR2: LGHNA, YSLEER. The CDR3 contains 14 residues. The CDR3 DNA sequence: TGCGCCAGCAGCCTAAGAGGGGGAGGGCACGAGCAGTACTTC. It encodes CASSLRGGGHEQYF.

The chain has TRBV7-8 and TRBJ1-4; the match to TRBD1 covers 12 bases. CDR3 length: 19 amino acids. The junction had 12 bases not matched to a gene; V was cut back by 0 bases and J by 7 bases. Germline-derived CDR1 and CDR2 are SGHVS and FQNEAQ. CDR3 DNA: TGTGCCAGCAGCTTAGCTTACGGGACAGGGGGCAAAGAGGGTGAAAAACTGTTTTTT. Residues: CASSLAYGTGGKEGEKLFF. The full variable domain, in which reference TRBV7-8 and TRBJ1-4 provide the parts outside the CDR3, is GAGVSQSPRYKVAKRGQDVALRCDPISGHVSLFWYQQALGQGPEFLTYFQNEAQLDKSGLPSDRFFAERPEGSVSTLKIQRTQQEDSAVYLCASSLAYGTGGKEGEKLFFGSGTQLSVL.

The rearrangement links TRBV27 to TRBJ2-7; perhaps TRBD2 as D (5 bases). Germline V gene data show CDR1 as MNHEY and CDR2 as SMNVEV (reference sequence). This CDR3 is 15 amino acids long. The ends were cut back, 7 bases at V and 3 bases at J, with 19 bases in the middle. The CDR3 DNA reads as TGTGCCAGCACCCCGGGGTTTGGTGCTGGCTACGAGCAGTACTTC. This encodes CASTPGFGAGYEQYF.

This clone was detected only a few times. This chain's CDR3 is CASSVVGADSPLHF. DNA for the CDR3: TGTGCCAGCAGCGTAGTAGGGGCGGATTCACCCCTCCACTTT. The chain couples TRBV9 to TRBJ1-6, with D maybe TRBD1 (5 bases). Trimming took off 0 bases at V and 8 bases at J, with 9 bases between the two ends. The CDR3 consists of 14 residues. Germline CDR1 SGDLS, CDR2 YYNGEE.

The chain is built from TRBV6-1 and TRBJ2-7, with D unclear. The CDR3 runs to 15 residues. V lost 0 bases to trimming and J lost 0 bases, with 9 bases between them. Looked up from germline, CDR1 is MNHNS and CDR2 is SASEGT. CDR3 protein: CASSEAGSSSYEQYF. CDR3 nucleotide sequence: TGTGCCAGCAGTGAAGCAGGATCTAGCTCCTACGAGCAGTACTTC.

This clone was picked up a small number of times. This CDR3 reads CATRDSRNYNEQFF. The CDR3 nucleotides read TGTGCCACCAGGGACTCTCGGAACTACAATGAGCAGTTCTTC. V gene TRBV15 combines with J gene TRBJ2-1; a weak D match, TRBD2 (5 bases). The germline gives CDR1 LNHNV, CDR2 YYDKDF (reference sequence). V dropped 6 bases and J dropped 3 bases, with 12 bases sitting between them. The CDR3 is 14 residues long.

The CDR3 reads CASSTRAGVGNEKLFF. In DNA, the CDR3 is TGTGCCAGCAGCACCCGCGCAGGGGTGGGTAATGAAAAACTGTTTTTT. The chain uses TRBV7-6 and TRBJ1-4; perhaps TRBD1 as D (6 bases). Germline assignment: CDR1 SGHVS and CDR2 FNYEAQ. This CDR3 is 16 amino acids long. V lost 5 bases to trimming and J lost 4 bases, with 17 bases between them.

The CDR3 loop is CASRDGTDSYEQYF. The CDR3 region has the DNA TGTGCCAGCAGGGACGGGACAGATTCCTACGAGCAGTACTTC. This chain connects TRBV2 to TRBJ2-7; 7 nucleotides line up with TRBD1. Germline V gene sequence: CDR1 SNHLY, CDR2 FYNNEI. This CDR3 spans 14 amino acids. The V gene end was trimmed by 6 bases and the J gene end by 1 base; junction bases not matched to a gene: 6.

This chain joins TRBV15 and TRBJ1-1, with 8 bases identical to TRBD1. This CDR3 has 15 residues. CDR1 is LNHNV and CDR2 is YYDKDF in the germline V gene (reference sequence). J lost 2 bases, V lost 3 bases, and 5 bases had no gene match. CDR3: CATSSNRGSNTEAFF. CDR3 nucleotides: TGTGCCACCAGCAGCAACAGGGGGTCCAACACTGAAGCTTTCTTT.

This chain uses TRBV6-1 with TRBJ2-7; 8 bases are a match to TRBD1. The germline V gene has CDR1 MNHNS and CDR2 SASEGT. The CDR3 sequence is 13 residues long. With 1 base clipped from V and 6 bases from J, the junction kept 2 bases outside the gene matches. The CDR3: CASSEGQGLEQYF. For the CDR3, the DNA is TGTGCCAGCAGTGAAGGACAGGGGCTCGAGCAGTACTTC.

The rearrangement joins TRBV10-1 to TRBJ1-6, with TRBD1 as a possible D gene (5 bases). Deletions cut 0 bases from V and 8 bases from J, with 8 bases between. The V gene's germline CDR1 is WNHNN and CDR2 SYGVQD (reference sequence). The CDR3 contains 14 residues. DNA of the CDR3: TGCGCCAGCAGTGAGTCCGGCAGGGATTCACCCCTCCACTTT. The encoded protein is CASSESGRDSPLHF.

This sequence joins TRBV5-1 and TRBJ2-2; D is unresolved. V gave up 2 bases and J gave up 4 bases, with 6 bases separating them. The CDR3 totals 13 residues. In germline, CDR1 is SGHRS, CDR2 YFSETQ. The CDR3, as DNA: TGCGCCAGCAGCTTTAGATTCACCGGGGAGCTGTTTTTT. This encodes CASSFRFTGELFF.

This sequence joins TRBV27 and TRBJ2-2, with a tentative D call TRBD2 (6 bases). V was cut by 8 bases and J by 1 base, with 17 bases left in between. Per germline, CDR1 MNHEY and CDR2 SMNVEV (reference sequence). The CDR3 has 16 residues. In nucleotides, the CDR3 is TGTGCCAGCGGGGAGCTGGGACTCAAGAACACCGGGGAGCTGTTTTTT. Its protein product is CASGELGLKNTGELFF.

The chain carries TRBV28 and TRBJ1-2; 10 nucleotides align to TRBD1. The CDR3 contains 16 residues. Germline CDR1 MDHEN, CDR2 SYDVKM. With 6 bases clipped from V and 2 bases from J, the junction kept 9 bases outside the gene matches. This CDR3 is CASSLDPGQGNYGYTF. CDR3 nucleotide sequence: TGTGCCAGCAGCCTAGACCCGGGACAGGGGAACTATGGCTACACCTTC.

This clone was seen just once. The chain links TRBV30 to TRBJ2-3; D is perhaps TRBD1 (6 bases). The V gene lost 2 bases and the J gene lost 2 bases, with 11 bases spanning the gap. This CDR3 contains 14 residues. In germline, CDR1 is GTSNPN, CDR2 SVGIG (reference sequence). The CDR3: CAWSLQGLTDTQYF. In DNA form, the CDR3 reads TGTGCCTGGAGTTTACAGGGCCTCACAGATACGCAGTATTTT.

The chain combines TRBV7-6 with TRBJ1-5; D is unclear. Germline V CDR1 and CDR2: SGHVS, FNYEAQ. V was cut by 5 bases and J by 2 bases, with 22 bases left in between. The CDR3 contains 18 residues. DNA for the CDR3: TGTGCCAGCAGCCCCCTTCCCCCGGGAGGCCGGGGCAATCAGCCCCAGCATTTT. Its protein product is CASSPLPPGGRGNQPQHF.

This clone was detected only once. The chain uses TRBV11-3 and TRBJ1-1, with no clear D. Germline V gives CDR1 SGHNT, CDR2 YENEEA. V was shortened by 5 bases and J by 4 bases, with 11 bases between the two germline ends. This CDR3 is built from 13 residues. The chain's CDR3 is CASSPTTGTEAFF. CDR3 nucleotide sequence: TGTGCCAGCAGCCCAACGACGGGCACTGAAGCTTTCTTT.

This chain joins TRBV29-1 and TRBJ1-3; D is uncertain. Trimming removed 3 bases from V and 0 bases from J, with 9 bases in between. CDR1 and CDR2 from the germline V gene are SQVTM and ANQGSEA. The CDR3 runs 14 residues. The CDR3 loop reads CSVDRSGSGNTIYF. The CDR3 DNA follows: TGCAGCGTTGACAGGTCCGGCTCTGGAAACACCATATATTTT.

The table lists this clone with a count of one. This rearrangement joins TRBV6-5 to TRBJ1-6; 8 bases line up with TRBD1. The CDR3 spans 15 residues. The V gene end was trimmed by 5 bases and the J gene end by 7 bases; junction bases not matched to a gene: 7. The germline gives CDR1 MNHEY, CDR2 SVGAGI. The CDR3 here is CASSKLTGANSPLHF. CDR3 nucleotide sequence: TGTGCCAGCAGTAAGCTGACAGGGGCCAATTCACCCCTCCACTTT.

This chain links TRBV27 with TRBJ2-5, with TRBD1 matching 8 bases. The CDR3 extends over 14 amino acids. Germline V gene data show CDR1 as MNHEY and CDR2 as SMNVEV (reference sequence). V was pared by 5 bases and J by 4 bases, with 6 bases of the junction left unmatched. The CDR3 is CASSHQGARETQYF. Here the CDR3 DNA reads TGTGCCAGCAGTCATCAGGGGGCTCGAGAGACCCAGTACTTC.

The chain has TRBV9 and TRBJ1-1, with D unclear. The CDR3 is made up of 14 amino acids. The V end lost 0 bases, the J end lost 2 bases, and 8 bases lay between the germline ends. CDR1 is SGDLS, CDR2 YYNGEE, per germline. The CDR3 loop is CASSVGSSNTEAFF. The CDR3 bases are TGTGCCAGCAGCGTAGGGAGCAGTAACACTGAAGCTTTCTTT. The full variable domain, completed using reference TRBV9 and TRBJ1-1, is DSGVTQTPKHLITATGQRVTLRCSPRSGDLSVYWYQQSLDQGLQFLIQYYNGEERAKGNILERFSAQQFPDLHSELNLSSLELGDSALYFCASSVGSSNTEAFFGQGTRLTVV.

The rearrangement uses TRBV30 and TRBJ2-6; D remains ambiguous. Germline V gene sequence: CDR1 GTSNPN, CDR2 SVGIG (reference sequence). Deletions cut 0 bases from V and 1 base from J, with 10 bases between. The CDR3 is 16 residues long. The CDR3 is CAWSVRSLSGANVLTF. For the CDR3, the DNA is TGTGCCTGGAGTGTACGATCACTATCTGGGGCCAACGTCCTGACTTTC.

V and J are TRBV2 and TRBJ1-5, with TRBD1 identical over 8 bases. The length of the CDR3 is 14 residues. V shed 5 bases, J shed 3 bases, and the junction held 3 bases outside the gene matches. The germline CDR1 and CDR2 sequences are SNHLY and FYNNEI. CDR3 region: CASSRTGLNQPQHF. In DNA form, the CDR3 reads TGTGCCAGCAGTCGGACAGGGCTCAATCAGCCCCAGCATTTT.

The V call is TRBV19, the J call TRBJ2-6, with a tentative D call TRBD1 (5 bases). The CDR3 loop spans 15 amino acids. The germline V gene encodes CDR1 LNHDA and CDR2 SQIVND (reference sequence). V shed 7 bases and J shed 4 bases, with 14 bases lying between them. The CDR3 reads CASNSGFSGANVLTF. The CDR3 DNA is TGTGCCAGTAACTCAGGGTTCTCCGGGGCCAACGTCCTGACTTTC.

This clone has just a few counts. This chain links TRBV6-5 with TRBJ2-7; 9 bases agree with TRBD1. The CDR3 runs 15 residues. J gave up 4 bases and V 0 bases, and 4 bases lay outside the gene matches. CDR1 is MNHEY, CDR2 SVGAGI, per germline. CDR3 coding DNA: TGTGCCAGCAGTTACTCAGGGACAGGGAGATACGAGCAGTACTTC. This translates into CASSYSGTGRYEQYF.

The genes are TRBV10-1 and TRBJ1-2; 9 bases match TRBD1. CDR3 length: 15 amino acids. V shed 5 bases and J 0 bases; nucleotides not matched to a gene: 4. CDR1 and CDR2 (germline): WNHNN, SYGVQD (reference sequence). CDR3 protein: CASSKDRGTNYGYTF. CDR3 sequence (DNA): TGCGCCAGCAGTAAGGACAGGGGAACTAACTATGGCTACACCTTC.

The chain combines TRBV29-1 with TRBJ2-1; 8 bases align to TRBD2. Trimming cost V 2 bases and J 6 bases; bases outside gene matches: 9. Per the germline V gene, CDR1 is SQVTM and CDR2 is ANQGSEA. The CDR3 covers 15 residues. The CDR3 DNA reads TGCAGCGTTGAACCCGATAGCGGGGACCTCAATGAGCAGTTCTTC. Protein: CSVEPDSGDLNEQFF.

The chain carries TRBV5-1 and TRBJ2-7; D possibly corresponds to TRBD1 (6 bases). V lost 3 bases to trimming and J lost 4 bases, with 11 bases between them. Germline V gene sequence: CDR1 SGHRS, CDR2 YFSETQ. The CDR3 contains 13 residues. CDR3 sequence: CASSYNQGYEQYF. The CDR3 DNA is TGCGCCAGCAGCTATAATCAGGGGTACGAGCAGTACTTC. Filled out from reference TRBV5-1 and TRBJ2-7, the complete variable domain reads KAGVTQTPRYLIKTRGQQVTLSCSPISGHRSVSWYQQTPGQGLQFLFEYFSETQRNKGNFPGRFSGRQFSNSRSEMNVSTLELGDSALYLCASSYNQGYEQYFGPGTRLTVT.

This clone was detected only once. The chain links TRBV19 to TRBJ2-5; D gene unclear. Germline V gives CDR1 LNHDA, CDR2 SQIVND (reference sequence). CDR3 size: 13 residues. Trimming pared 4 bases from V and 2 bases from J, leaving 8 bases between. In nucleotides, the CDR3 is TGTGCCAGTAGTACCTCACAGCAAGAGACCCAGTACTTC. Amino acid sequence: CASSTSQQETQYF.